This T cell receptor beta chain is from a study of identifying expanded T cells in peripheral blood. This table comes from immunoSEQ multiplex PCR, and its TCRdb copy is limited to in-frame clones, with some not included. Here the sample spans approximately 120,000 clones, less than 90% being singletons. V lost 3 bases to trimming and J lost 3 bases, with 9 bases between them. This CDR3 has 13 amino acids. Germline values: CDR1 LNHDA, CDR2 SQIVND (reference sequence). The sequence derives from a person aged 18 to 75 in good health. Material for sequencing was blood. V and J are TRBV19 and TRBJ2-7; TRBD2 is a possible D gene (6 bases). CDR3 sequence: CASSMVGSYEQYF. CDR3 in DNA: TGTGCCAGTAGTATGGTCGGGAGCTACGAGCAGTACTTC.